This record covers a single T cell receptor (beta chain). The target antigen is unknown. The data stem from a study of cytomegalovirus exposure and HLA in healthy donors. Study-wide background: Assignment to the Caucasian-associated ancestry cluster applied to around 82% of the roughly 410 genotyped donors. Findings and limits, study-wide: Three of the chains that were CMV-associated were confirmed in vitro to be specific for CMV antigens.

Looked up from germline, CDR1 is LNHDA and CDR2 is SQIVND (reference sequence). Between the trimmed V and J ends, which lost 7 bases and 7 bases, there was a span of 19 bases. CDR3 length: 15 amino acids. A multiplex PCR was run with 60 Vbeta primers and 13 Jbeta primers. Profiled with immunoSEQ multiplex PCR; TCRdb holds only in-frame clones, not every one. The sample consists of some 160,000 clones, 65% to 75% of them appearing once. The chain couples TRBV19 to TRBJ1-4; D is perhaps TRBD1 (5 bases). This receptor was obtained from a man in his 60s in good health and CMV-seronegative. The specimen sequenced was PBMCs. CDR3 DNA sequence: TGTGCCAGTACCCGCCCCGGGGAGGGGACTGAAAAACTGTTTTTT. This encodes CASTRPGEGTEKLFF. Filled out from reference TRBV19 and TRBJ1-4, the complete variable domain reads DGGITQSPKYLFRKEGQNVTLSCEQNLNHDAMYWYRQDPGQGLRLIYYSQIVNDFQKGDIAEGYSVSREKKESFPLTVTSAQKNPTAFYLCASTRPGEGTEKLFFGSGTQLSVL.